This note documents a single TCR beta chain sequence. Its target is unknown. The sample comes from a study of cytomegalovirus exposure and HLA in healthy donors. Findings of the study overall: Equally common other TCR beta chains were less clonally expanded than HLA-associated ones, a later analysis found. A list of around 160 TCR beta chains associated with cytomegalovirus was given. Sequencing had likely introduced a cluster of highly shared sequence variants as an artifact.

The primer mix had 60 Vbeta and 13 Jbeta primers. Sequencing used immunoSEQ multiplex PCR; TCRdb keeps in-frame clones, though not all of them. The profile covers about 160,000 clones, with around 74% appearing a single time and about 5.9% taken by the ten largest. This CDR3 comprises 14 residues. Germline assignment: CDR1 SGHAT and CDR2 FQNNGV. With 0 bases removed from V and 2 bases from J, the gap between germline ends came to 7 bases. The sequence came from a man over 45 in good health and CMV-seropositive. J is TRBJ1-1 and V is TRBV11-2; the D is unclear. Sequencing was done on a sample of PBMCs. In nucleotides, the CDR3 is TGTGCCAGCAGCTTAGAGGGCACAAACACTGAAGCTTTCTTT. It specifies CASSLEGTNTEAFF.